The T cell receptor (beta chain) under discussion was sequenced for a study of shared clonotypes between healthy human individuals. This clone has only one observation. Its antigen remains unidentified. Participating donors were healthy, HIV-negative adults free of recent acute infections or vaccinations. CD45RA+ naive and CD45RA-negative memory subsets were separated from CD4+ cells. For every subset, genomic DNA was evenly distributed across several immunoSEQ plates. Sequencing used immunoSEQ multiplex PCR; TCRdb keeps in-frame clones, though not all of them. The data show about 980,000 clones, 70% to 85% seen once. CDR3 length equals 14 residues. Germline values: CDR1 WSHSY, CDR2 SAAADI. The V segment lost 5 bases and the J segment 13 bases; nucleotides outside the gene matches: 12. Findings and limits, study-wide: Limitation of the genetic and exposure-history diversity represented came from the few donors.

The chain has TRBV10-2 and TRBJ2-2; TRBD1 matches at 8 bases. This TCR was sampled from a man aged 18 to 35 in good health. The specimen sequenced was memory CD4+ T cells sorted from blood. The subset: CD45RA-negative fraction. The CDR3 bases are TGCGCCAGCAGTCTGGACAGGGCCTTTGGTTCGCTGTTTTTT. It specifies CASSLDRAFGSLFF.